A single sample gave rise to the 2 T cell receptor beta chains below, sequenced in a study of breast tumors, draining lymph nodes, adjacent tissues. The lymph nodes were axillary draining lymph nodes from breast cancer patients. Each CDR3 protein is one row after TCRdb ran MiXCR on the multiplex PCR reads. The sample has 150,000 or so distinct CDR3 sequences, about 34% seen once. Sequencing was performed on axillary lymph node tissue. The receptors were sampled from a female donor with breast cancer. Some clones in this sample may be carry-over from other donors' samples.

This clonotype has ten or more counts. CDR3 DNA sequence: TGCAGCGTTGAAAAGAGGGGGAGGGGGCCGCAAGAGACCCAGTACTTC. Amino acids: CSVEKRGRGPQETQYF. V gene TRBV29-1 combines with J gene TRBJ2-5; D possibly matches TRBD1 or TRBD2 (7 bases each). The V end was cut by 2 bases, the J end by 2 bases, with 18 bases between. CDR1 is SQVTM and CDR2 is ANQGSEA in the germline V gene. The CDR3 spans 16 residues.

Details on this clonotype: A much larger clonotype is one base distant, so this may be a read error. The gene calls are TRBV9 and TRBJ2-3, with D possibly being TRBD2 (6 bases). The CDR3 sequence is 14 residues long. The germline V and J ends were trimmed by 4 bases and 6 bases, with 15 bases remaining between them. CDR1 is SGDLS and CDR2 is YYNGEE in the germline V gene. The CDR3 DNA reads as TGTGCCAGCAGCCAAGCCGGGGGTGGGGATACGCAGTATTTT. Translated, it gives CASSQAGGGDTQYF.